This T cell receptor (beta chain) was observed in a study of T cell repertoires in cytomegalovirus infection. Germline lookup yields CDR1 DFQATT and CDR2 SNEGSKA (reference sequence). CDR3 length: 13 amino acids. With 3 bases removed from V and 6 bases from J, the gap between germline ends came to 13 bases. From the reads, TCRdb called clonotypes with MiXCR, one entry per CDR3 protein. The table lists about 150,000 distinct CDR3 sequences, 23% of them singletons. This chain joins TRBV20-1 and TRBJ2-3, with a tentative D call TRBD2 (7 bases). Sample: PBMCs. The clonotype was recovered from a human donor in good health (CMV status not recorded). Some clones in this sample may be carry-over from other donors' samples. This chain's CDR3 is CSASLGGLDTQYF. The CDR3 DNA is TGCAGTGCTAGTCTGGGGGGGCTGGATACGCAGTATTTT.